This T cell receptor (beta chain) came from a study of blood T cells in healthy people across ages. Study-wide findings and caveats: Naive and antigen-experienced cells could not be conclusively compared, given unsorted PBMCs.

As regards this clonotype: Its antigen remains unknown.

The CDR3 sequence is 16 residues long. CDR1 and CDR2 (germline): DFQATT, SNEGSKA (reference sequence). Trimming took 4 bases from V and 9 from J; bases not matched to a gene: 17. A second 7 to 11 cycle PCR used barcoded and J-beta primers. All cDNA molecules were each tagged by a template-switch adaptor with 12 random nucleotides. MiXCR, run by TCRdb on the 5' RACE reads, gives a single entry per CDR3 protein. The sample includes fewer than 2,000,000 distinct CDR3 sequences, 30% to 35% of them seen just once. The chain links TRBV20-1 to TRBJ2-1; 8 bases match TRBD1. Sequenced: blood. The clonotype was recovered from a woman in her twenties or thirties in good health. In DNA, the CDR3 is TGCAGTGCTAAAGAGGATCAGGGGGCCGGCAGGACTGAGCAGTTCTTC. Amino acids: CSAKEDQGAGRTEQFF.